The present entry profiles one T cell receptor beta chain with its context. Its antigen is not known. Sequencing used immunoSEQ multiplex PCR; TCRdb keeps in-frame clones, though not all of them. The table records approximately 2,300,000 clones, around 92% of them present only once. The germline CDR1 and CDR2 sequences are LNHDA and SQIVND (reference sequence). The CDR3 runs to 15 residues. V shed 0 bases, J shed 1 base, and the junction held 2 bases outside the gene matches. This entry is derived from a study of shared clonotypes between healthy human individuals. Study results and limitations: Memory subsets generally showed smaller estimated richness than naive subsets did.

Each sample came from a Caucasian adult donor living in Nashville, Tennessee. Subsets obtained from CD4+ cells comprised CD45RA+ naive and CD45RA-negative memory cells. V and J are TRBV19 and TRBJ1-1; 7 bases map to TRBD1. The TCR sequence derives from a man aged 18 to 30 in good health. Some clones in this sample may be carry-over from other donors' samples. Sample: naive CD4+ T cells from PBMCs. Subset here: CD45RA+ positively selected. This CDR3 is CASSIEGQSNTEAFF. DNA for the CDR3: TGTGCCAGTAGTATAGAGGGACAGTCGAACACTGAAGCTTTCTTT.